Below, one T cell receptor (beta chain) is given with its context. Antigen specificity is unknown. This entry comes from a study of cytomegalovirus exposure and HLA in healthy donors. Trimming removed 6 bases from V and 0 bases from J; junction bases left unmatched: 7. Germline CDR1 and CDR2: SGHAT and FQNNGV. The CDR3 is made up of 15 amino acids. Study results and caveats: CMV antigen specificity of a few CMV-associated chains was confirmed in vitro.

PCR amplification relied on 60 Vbeta primers (plus 13 Jbeta primers). TCRdb's copy holds only in-frame clones and misses some; the assay was immunoSEQ multiplex PCR. Here the sample spans approximately 150,000 clones, around 77% being singletons. This receptor was obtained from a woman aged 25-40 years in good health and CMV-seronegative. The rearrangement links TRBV11-2 to TRBJ1-1, with 7 positions matching TRBD1. Input material: PBMCs. The CDR3 protein is CASSQGGRMNTEAFF. CDR3 nucleotide sequence: TGTGCCAGCAGTCAAGGGGGCCGGATGAACACTGAAGCTTTCTTT.